Presented here are 8 T cell receptor beta chains from one specimen sequenced in a study of PD-1 blockade in classical Hodgkin lymphoma. Relapse was seen in all patients after autologous stem cell transplantation, and brentuximab vedotin exposure was variable. Sequencing used immunoSEQ multiplex PCR; TCRdb keeps in-frame clones, though not all of them. The sample consists of 90,000 to 130,000 clones, approximately 90% of them appearing once. The source material was peripheral blood mononuclear cells (PBMCs), sampled before the second cycle of nivolumab. These receptors all stem from a human donor with classical Hodgkin lymphoma.

This sequence joins TRBV6-5 and TRBJ1-5; 8 nucleotides agree with TRBD1. With 5 bases clipped from V and 4 bases from J, the junction kept 7 bases outside the gene matches. The CDR3 runs to 15 residues. Germline V gene data show CDR1 as MNHEY and CDR2 as SVGAGI. The CDR3: CASSAPGQVNQPQHF. Here the CDR3 DNA reads TGTGCCAGCAGTGCACCGGGACAGGTTAATCAGCCCCAGCATTTT.

This clone was counted only a few times. The chain has TRBV28 and TRBJ1-1, with D maybe TRBD1 (5 bases). Trimming took off 3 bases at V and 5 bases at J, with 16 bases between the two ends. The CDR3 is 15 amino acids. In germline, CDR1 is MDHEN, CDR2 SYDVKM. The CDR3 coding sequence is TGTGCCAGCAGTTTGGGCTTCGGGGGTAGGACTGAAGCTTTCTTT. Translation gives CASSLGFGGRTEAFF.

A single count supports this clone. At one end, the junction sequence differs from germline, possibly due to a read error. This sequence joins TRBV7-7 and TRBJ2-5; TRBD1 aligns across 7 bases. The CDR3 is made up of 15 amino acids. CDR1 is SSHAT and CDR2 is FNYEAQ in the germline V gene (reference sequence). CDR3 region: CASSINPGQRETQYF. The CDR3 nucleotides read TGTGCTAGCAGTATAAATCCGGGACAGAGAGAGACCCAGTACTTC. The whole variable domain, remainder taken from reference TRBV7-7 and TRBJ2-5, is GAGVSQSPRYKVTKRGQDVTLRCDPISSHATLYWYQQALGQGPEFLTYFNYEAQPDKSGLPSDRFSAERPEGSISTLTIQRTEQRDSAMYRCASSINPGQRETQYFGPGTRLLVL.

This chain uses TRBV28 with TRBJ2-1; no firm D call. Trimming took 4 bases from V and 2 from J, leaving 6 bases between them. The CDR3 length is 13 residues. Germline lookup yields CDR1 MDHEN and CDR2 SYDVKM. The CDR3 loop is CASSSFPYNEQFF. The CDR3 DNA is TGTGCCAGCAGTTCCTTCCCCTACAATGAGCAGTTCTTC. The full variable domain, with the rest looked up from reference TRBV28 and TRBJ2-1, is DVKVTQSSRYLVKRTGEKVFLECVQDMDHENMFWYRQDPGLGLRLIYFSYDVKMKEKGDIPEGYSVSREKKERFSLILESASTNQTSMYLCASSSFPYNEQFFGPGTRLTVL.

Details on this clone: Other DNA sequences in this specimen translate into the identical CDR3. The chain uses TRBV4-1 and TRBJ2-7; 10 nucleotides align to TRBD1. V lost 4 bases to trimming and J lost 4 bases; unmatched junction nucleotides: 1. CDR1 MGHRA and CDR2 YSYEKL come from the germline V gene. The CDR3 has 13 residues. CDR3 region: CASSLGQGYEQYF. The CDR3 DNA is TGCGCCAGCAGCCTGGGACAGGGGTACGAGCAGTACTTC.

The chain has TRBV7-6 and TRBJ1-4, with D uncertain. The CDR3 runs to 12 residues. Germline CDR1 reads SGHVS; CDR2 reads FNYEAQ. V lost 3 bases and J lost 10, with 9 bases in between. Here the CDR3 DNA reads TGTGCCAGCAGCTTTTTGGCCGGAAAACTGTTTTTT. Amino acid sequence: CASSFLAGKLFF. The whole variable domain, filled in from reference TRBV7-6 and TRBJ1-4, reads GAGVSQSPRYKVTKRGQDVALRCDPISGHVSLYWYRQALGQGPEFLTYFNYEAQQDKSGLPNDRFSAERPEGSISTLTIQRTEQRDSAMYRCASSFLAGKLFFGSGTQLSVL.

The chain has TRBV28 and TRBJ1-1, with no clear D. V lost 4 bases and J 7 bases, leaving 22 bases between the germline ends. This CDR3 is built from 16 residues. The germline gives CDR1 MDHEN, CDR2 SYDVKM. CDR3 DNA: TGTGCCAGCAGTTGGGTGGTAGGTCCCGTTGTGGATGAAGCTTTCTTT. Translation: CASSWVVGPVVDEAFF.

V and J are TRBV10-3 and TRBJ1-4, with D perhaps TRBD1 (5 bases). V shed 0 bases and J shed 8 bases, with 13 bases lying between them. The CDR3 contains 15 residues. The germline gives CDR1 ENHRY, CDR2 SYGVKD. As DNA, the CDR3 is TGTGCCATCAGTGAGTCGGGAGGGAGGGACGAAAAACTGTTTTTT. Residues: CAISESGGRDEKLFF.